The clone carrying this T cell receptor beta chain was observed a handful of times. This entry belongs to a study of blood T cell repertoires in COVID-19. Whole-study context: Samples of COVID-19 (acute and convalescent) were obtained from the United States, Italy and Spain. PBMCs, B-cell-depleted T cells, or T cells were the source of the cDNA or gDNA that made up the material.

With V trimmed by 0 bases and J by 1 base, 5 bases remained unmatched. This CDR3 contains 17 residues. Looked up from germline, CDR1 is MNHNS and CDR2 is SASEGT. How the authors handled the data: Nucleated cell counts were estimated from reference gene primer amplification. Generated by immunoSEQ multiplex PCR, the TCRdb table keeps only in-frame clones and is missing some. V, J and clone size were drawn from that table, and D and trimming were deduced from the DNA. Of 90,000 to 130,000 clones listed, 70% to 80% were seen once; the top ten hold about 8.3%. Material: peripheral blood. The chain is built from TRBV6-1 and TRBJ2-2, with 7 bases identical to TRBD2. The receptor was derived from a woman aged 55-70 years with acute or convalescent COVID-19. For the CDR3, the DNA is TGTGCCAGCAGTGAAGCGTGGGGGAGGGGGAACACCGGGGAGCTGTTTTTT. Translated: CASSEAWGRGNTGELFF.